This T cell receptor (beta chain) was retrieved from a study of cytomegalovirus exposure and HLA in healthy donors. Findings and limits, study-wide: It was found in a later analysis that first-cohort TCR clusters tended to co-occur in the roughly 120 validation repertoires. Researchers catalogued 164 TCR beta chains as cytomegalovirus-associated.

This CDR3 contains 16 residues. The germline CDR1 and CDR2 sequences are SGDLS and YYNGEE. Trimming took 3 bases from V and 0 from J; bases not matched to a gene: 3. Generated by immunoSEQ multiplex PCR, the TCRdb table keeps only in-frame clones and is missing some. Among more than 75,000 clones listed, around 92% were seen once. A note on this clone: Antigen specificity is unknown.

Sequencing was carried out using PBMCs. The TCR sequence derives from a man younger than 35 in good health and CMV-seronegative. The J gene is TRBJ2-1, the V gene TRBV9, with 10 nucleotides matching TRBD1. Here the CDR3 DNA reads TGTGCCAGCAGCGCAGGGGACAGGGGCTCCTACAATGAGCAGTTCTTC. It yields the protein CASSAGDRGSYNEQFF.